This T cell receptor (beta chain) comes out of a study of neurological immune-mediated disorders. Broader study findings: No CDR3 amino acid sequences recurred among expanded clones across subjects, suggesting private repertoires in all groups. HTLV-1-associated myelopathy showed the most TCR clonal expansion; multiple sclerosis the least, below healthy controls.

A remark on this clonotype: As yet, its antigen is unknown. A read error may explain this, as a much larger clone is one base away.

CDR3 size: 18 residues. Germline V lookup: CDR1 SGDLS, CDR2 YYNGEE. After removal of 4 bases from V and 2 bases from J, the junction contained 17 bases not matched to a gene. The making of cDNA relied on 5'RACE with 10-nucleotide random UMIs. TCRdb recomputed calls from the 5' RACE reads with MiXCR, one row per CDR3 protein. The sample has 50,000 or so distinct CDR3 sequences; around 10% are singletons. What was sequenced was PBMCs. The sequence came from a woman between 40 and 55 years old with HTLV-1-associated myelopathy (HAM/TSP). This sequence joins TRBV9 and TRBJ2-5, with 7 nucleotides matching TRBD1. The CDR3 sequence: CASSYPQTGQVDQETQYF. The CDR3 DNA is TGTGCCAGCAGCTACCCCCAGACAGGGCAGGTGGATCAAGAGACCCAGTACTTC. Drawing the rest from reference TRBV9 and TRBJ2-5, the complete variable domain is DSGVTQTPKHLITATGQRVTLRCSPRSGDLSVYWYQQSLDQGLQFLIQYYNGEERAKGNILERFSAQQFPDLHSELNLSSLELGDSALYFCASSYPQTGQVDQETQYFGPGTRLLVL.